Listed here is a single T cell receptor (beta chain). This entry is derived from a study of blood T cell repertoires in COVID-19. In the study overall: T cells, B-cell-depleted T cells, or PBMCs provided the cDNA or gDNA that served as material.

The CDR3 loop spans 18 amino acids. CDR1 and CDR2 from the germline V gene are MNHNS and SASEGT. V was trimmed by 2 bases and J by 2 bases, leaving 19 bases between them. Authors' analysis steps: From reference gene primer amplification, estimates of nucleated cell counts were derived. Assay: immunoSEQ multiplex PCR; the TCRdb copy retains only in-frame clones and omits some. D and trimming come from the DNA, and the V and J calls and clone size come from that table. This repertoire shows some 200,000 clones, approximately 90% found once; its top ten account for under 3%. Participant-given clinical history determined each cohort assignment.

The genes are TRBV6-1 and TRBJ1-5; D uncertain. The sequence derives from a woman aged 25-40 years who had recovered from COVID-19. The sample was PBMCs or T cells enriched from blood (not recorded which). In DNA, the CDR3 is TGTGCCAGCAGTGAAAAGGGAGAAGGTCAGCGGGGCAATCAGCCCCAGCATTTT. Protein product: CASSEKGEGQRGNQPQHF.